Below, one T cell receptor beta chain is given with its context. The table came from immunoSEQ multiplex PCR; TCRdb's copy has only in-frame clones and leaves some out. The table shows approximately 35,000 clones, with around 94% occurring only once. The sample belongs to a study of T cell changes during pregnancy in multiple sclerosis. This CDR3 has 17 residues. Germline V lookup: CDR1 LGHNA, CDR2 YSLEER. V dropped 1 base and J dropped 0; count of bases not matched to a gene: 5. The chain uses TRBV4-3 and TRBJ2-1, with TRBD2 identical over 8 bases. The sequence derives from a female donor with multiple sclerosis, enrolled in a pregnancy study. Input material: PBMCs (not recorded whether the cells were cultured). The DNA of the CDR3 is TGCGCCAGCAGCCAAGGGTTCGGGAGGGGCTCCTACAATGAGCAGTTCTTC. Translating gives CASSQGFGRGSYNEQFF.